These T cell receptor beta chains were read from a single sample in a study of healthy donors' naive CD4 and CD8 T cells. TCRdb recomputed calls from the reads with MiXCR, one row per CDR3 protein. The table lists approximately 180,000 distinct CDR3 sequences, around three quarters of them singletons. Material: naive CD4+ and CD8+ T cells sorted from blood, pooled from several donors. Every receptor here comes from a pool of human donors in good health; the sample pools cells from several healthy donors. Both conserved end residues are part of each CDR3. The D gene is left open where the match is weak. The size field is filled for only some rows; it gives once, few, many or a size class.

d_call: -
j_call: TRBJ2-7
clone_size: few
v_call: TRBV19
cdr3_aa: CASSISGEAYEQYF
cdr3_nt: TGTGCCAGTAGTATTTCGGGGGAGGCCTACGAGCAGTACTTC

d_call: -
j_call: TRBJ1-2
clone_size: once
v_call: TRBV12-5
cdr3_aa: CASGLALEIYGYTF
cdr3_nt: TGTGCTAGTGGCTTGGCCTTGGAGATCTATGGCTACACCTTC

d_call: -
j_call: TRBJ2-5
clone_size: -
v_call: TRBV2
cdr3_aa: CASSENRRETQYF
cdr3_nt: TGTGCCAGCAGTGAAAACAGGAGGGAGACCCAGTACTTC

d_call: -
j_call: TRBJ1-1
clone_size: -
v_call: TRBV29-1
cdr3_aa: CSVDGGNTEAFF
cdr3_nt: TGCAGCGTTGACGGAGGGAACACTGAAGCTTTCTTT

d_call: -
j_call: TRBJ1-1
clone_size: -
v_call: TRBV6-5
cdr3_aa: CASGRVKTEAFF
cdr3_nt: TGTGCCAGTGGGCGGGTGAAGACTGAAGCTTTCTTT

d_call: TRBD1
j_call: TRBJ2-1
clone_size: -
v_call: TRBV29-1
cdr3_aa: CSNRDSRGNEQFF
cdr3_nt: TGCAGCAATCGGGACAGTCGTGGGAATGAGCAGTTCTTC

d_call: -
j_call: TRBJ2-7
clone_size: -
v_call: TRBV5-4
cdr3_aa: CASSLESRGTYEQYF
cdr3_nt: TGTGCCAGCAGCTTGGAGAGCAGGGGAACCTACGAGCAGTACTTC

d_call: TRBD2
j_call: TRBJ2-1
clone_size: -
v_call: TRBV19
cdr3_aa: CASSIGLAVYNEQFF
cdr3_nt: TGTGCCAGTAGTATAGGACTAGCGGTATACAATGAGCAGTTCTTC

d_call: -
j_call: TRBJ2-1
clone_size: -
v_call: TRBV18
cdr3_aa: CASSPLFQASYNEQFF
cdr3_nt: TGTGCCAGCTCACCATTGTTCCAGGCCTCCTACAATGAGCAGTTCTTC

d_call: -
j_call: TRBJ1-1
clone_size: -
v_call: TRBV12-3/TRBV12-4
cdr3_aa: CASSTSANTEAFF
cdr3_nt: TGTGCCAGCAGTACCTCAGCGAACACTGAAGCCTTCTTT

d_call: -
j_call: TRBJ1-1
clone_size: -
v_call: TRBV5-4
cdr3_aa: CASSLSPTEAFF
cdr3_nt: TGTGCCAGCAGCTTGTCGCCGACTGAAGCTTTCTTT

d_call: -
j_call: TRBJ2-1
clone_size: -
v_call: TRBV19
cdr3_aa: CASSPGTADSLLPNFF
cdr3_nt: TGTGCCAGTAGTCCCGGGACGGCGGACTCCCTACTGCCAAACTTCTTC

d_call: TRBD1
j_call: TRBJ2-7
clone_size: -
v_call: TRBV19
cdr3_aa: CASSMMTGATYEQYF
cdr3_nt: TGTGCCAGTAGTATGATGACAGGGGCCACCTACGAGCAGTACTTC

d_call: TRBD2
j_call: TRBJ2-1
clone_size: -
v_call: TRBV29-1
cdr3_aa: CSGTSGSRHEQFF
cdr3_nt: TGCAGCGGTACTAGCGGGAGCCGCCATGAGCAGTTCTTC

d_call: TRBD2
j_call: TRBJ2-1
clone_size: -
v_call: TRBV7-8
cdr3_aa: CASSPGLAGGSYYNEQFF
cdr3_nt: TGTGCCAGCAGCCCAGGACTAGCGGGAGGGTCCTACTACAATGAGCAGTTCTTC

d_call: TRBD1
j_call: TRBJ2-7
clone_size: few
v_call: TRBV6-5
cdr3_aa: CASNPGTGFYEQYF
cdr3_nt: TGTGCCAGCAATCCCGGGACAGGGTTCTACGAGCAGTACTTC